The 10 T cell receptor beta chains below come from one sample, sequenced in a study of blood T cells in healthy people across ages. The authors ran a second PCR of about 7 to 11 cycles using a sample-barcoded 5' primer and a J-beta primer mix. TCRdb processed the 5' RACE reads anew with MiXCR; each CDR3 protein has one entry. The repertoire holds some 800,000 distinct CDR3 sequences, 40% to 50% seen once, with nearly 20% in the top ten. Sequencing was carried out using blood. The receptors were sampled from a man aged 60 to 69 in good health.

This chain uses TRBV25-1 with TRBJ2-7, with D unclear. CDR3 length: 14 amino acids. CDR1 is MGHDK and CDR2 is SYGVNS in the germline V gene. Trimming removed 4 bases from V and 3 bases from J, with 13 bases in between. The CDR3 DNA reads as TGTGCCAGCAGTGGGAGTAGAGACCACTACGAGCAGTACTTC. Translated, it gives CASSGSRDHYEQYF.

The chain links TRBV7-2 to TRBJ2-7; perhaps TRBD2 as D (5 bases). Germline-derived CDR1 and CDR2 are SGHTA and FQGNSA. The CDR3 length is 15 residues. The V end was cut by 5 bases, the J end by 0 bases, with 14 bases between. Here the CDR3 reads CASSPWRLPSYEQYF. CDR3 DNA: TGTGCCAGCAGCCCCTGGAGACTACCCTCCTACGAGCAGTACTTC.

The rearrangement uses TRBV7-2 and TRBJ2-1, with TRBD1 matching 8 bases. The CDR3 totals 15 residues. J gave up 10 bases and V 2 bases, and 10 bases lay outside the gene matches. Germline lookup yields CDR1 SGHTA and CDR2 FQGNSA. CDR3 coding DNA: TGTGCCAGCAGCTTACAGGATCGGGACAGGCAGGAGCAGTTCTTC. Amino acids: CASSLQDRDRQEQFF.

The chain is built from TRBV20-1 and TRBJ2-3, with 16 bases fitting TRBD2. V was pared by 6 bases and J by 9 bases, with 12 bases of the junction left unmatched. Per germline, CDR1 DFQATT and CDR2 SNEGSKA (reference sequence). The CDR3 is made up of 16 amino acids. CDR3 nucleotides: TGCAGTGCCAGGAAAGGGACTAGCGGGGGGGGAGGGACGCAGTATTTT. This gives the protein CSARKGTSGGGGTQYF.

The V gene is TRBV4-3, the J gene TRBJ2-1; D is unresolved. Germline assignment: CDR1 LGHNA and CDR2 YSLEER. V was shortened by 0 bases and J by 10 bases, with 10 bases between the two germline ends. The CDR3 is 13 amino acids. CDR3 loop: CASSQDGRREQFF. Here the CDR3 DNA reads TGCGCCAGCAGCCAAGATGGTCGTCGCGAGCAGTTCTTC.

The chain employs TRBV6-1 and TRBJ2-5; D is possibly TRBD2 (5 bases). Germline CDR1 MNHNS, CDR2 SASEGT. Trimming pared 7 bases from V and 4 bases from J, leaving 19 bases between. The CDR3 has 15 amino acids. This chain's CDR3 is CASKREIALSETQYF. CDR3 nucleotide sequence: TGTGCCAGCAAACGGGAAATTGCCTTGTCAGAGACCCAGTACTTC.

Only a few counts were recorded for this clonotype. The V call is TRBV6-2 or TRBV6-3, the J call TRBJ1-2; 7 nucleotides match TRBD1. This CDR3 region has 15 residues. In germline, CDR1 is MNHEY, CDR2 SVGEGT. With 6 bases clipped from V and 2 bases from J, the junction kept 9 bases outside the gene matches. As DNA, the CDR3 is TGTGCCAGCAGCTCCGGGACAGCGACCAACTATGGCTACACCTTC. This codes for CASSSGTATNYGYTF.

This rearrangement joins TRBV20-1 to TRBJ2-6; D possibly corresponds to TRBD2 (6 bases). CDR3 length: 14 amino acids. Germline CDR1 is DFQATT and CDR2 is SNEGSKA (reference sequence). Trimming removed 3 bases from V and 3 bases from J, with 9 bases in between. The CDR3 DNA reads as TGCAGTGCTAGTCGGGAGTATGGGGCCAACGTCCTGACTTTC. Amino acid sequence: CSASREYGANVLTF.

This clonotype was seen more than once but under ten times. This chain uses TRBV11-3 with TRBJ2-7; 9 bases align to TRBD1. The junction had 7 bases not matched to a gene; V was cut back by 1 base and J by 0 bases. The germline V gene encodes CDR1 SGHNT and CDR2 YENEEA. This CDR3 has 17 residues. The chain's CDR3 is CASSLGFPGQGSYEQYF. Written as DNA, the CDR3 is TGTGCCAGCAGCTTAGGCTTCCCGGGACAGGGCTCCTACGAGCAGTACTTC.

The chain has TRBV4-3 and TRBJ2-5; TRBD1 matches 7 bases. The DNA matches TRBJ2-7 better at its end, which makes the J call doubtful. The CDR3 covers 15 residues. Germline CDR1 reads LGHNA; CDR2 reads YSLEER. The chain's CDR3 is CASSQGRTGTYEQYF. CDR3 DNA: TGCGCCAGCAGCCAAGGACGGACAGGAACCTACGAGCAGTACTTC.